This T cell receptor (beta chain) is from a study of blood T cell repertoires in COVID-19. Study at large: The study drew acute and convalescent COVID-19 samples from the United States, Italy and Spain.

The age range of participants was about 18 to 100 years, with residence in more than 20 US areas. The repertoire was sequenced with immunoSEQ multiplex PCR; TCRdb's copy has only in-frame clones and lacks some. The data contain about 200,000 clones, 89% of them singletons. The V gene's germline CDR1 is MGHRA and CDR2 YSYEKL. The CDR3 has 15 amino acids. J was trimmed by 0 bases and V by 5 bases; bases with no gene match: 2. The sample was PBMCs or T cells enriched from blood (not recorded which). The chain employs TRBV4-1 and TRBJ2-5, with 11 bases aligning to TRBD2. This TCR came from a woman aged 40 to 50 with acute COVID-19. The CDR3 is CASSASGGYQETQYF. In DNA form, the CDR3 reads TGCGCCAGCAGCGCTAGCGGGGGGTACCAAGAGACCCAGTACTTC.